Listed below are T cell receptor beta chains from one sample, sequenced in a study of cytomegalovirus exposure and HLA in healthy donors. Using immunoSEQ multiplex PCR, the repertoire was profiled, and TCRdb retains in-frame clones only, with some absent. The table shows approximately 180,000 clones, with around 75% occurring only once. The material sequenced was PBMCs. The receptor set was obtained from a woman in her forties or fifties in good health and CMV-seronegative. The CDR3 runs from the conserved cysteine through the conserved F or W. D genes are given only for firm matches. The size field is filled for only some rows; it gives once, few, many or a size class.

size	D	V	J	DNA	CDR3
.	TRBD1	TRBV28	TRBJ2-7	TGTGCCAGCAGTGCAGGACAGGGCTATTTCTACGAGCAGTACTTC	CASSAGQGYFYEQYF
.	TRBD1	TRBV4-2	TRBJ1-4	TGTGCCAGCAGTACAACCGGGACAGATAATGAAAAACTGTTTTTT	CASSTTGTDNEKLFF
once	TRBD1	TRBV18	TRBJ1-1	TGTGCCAGCTCACCGACCCCGGGACAGAGAAACACTGAAGCTTTCTTT	CASSPTPGQRNTEAFF
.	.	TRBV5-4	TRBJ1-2	TGTGCCAGCAGCTTTCCCCCTACAGAAATCTATGGCTACACCTTC	CASSFPPTEIYGYTF
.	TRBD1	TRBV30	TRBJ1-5	TGTGCCTGGAGCCCGTGGACAGGATACAATCAGCCCCAGCATTTT	CAWSPWTGYNQPQHF
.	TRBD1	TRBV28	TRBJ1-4	TGTGCCAGCAGTTCTTTCCGGGACAGTAATGAAAAACTGTTTTTT	CASSSFRDSNEKLFF
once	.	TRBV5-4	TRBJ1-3	TGTGCCAGCAGCTTGGGCCCCCCAGGGGCTGGAAACACCATATATTTT	CASSLGPPGAGNTIYF
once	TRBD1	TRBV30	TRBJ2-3	TGTGCCTGGAGTGGGGCAGGGGGCGCGGATACGCAGTATTTT	CAWSGAGGADTQYF
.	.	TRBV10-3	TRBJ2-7	TGTGCCATCAGTGTTGGGGTGCAGGGCCCTTCCTACGAGCAGTACTTC	CAISVGVQGPSYEQYF
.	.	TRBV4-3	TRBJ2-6	TGCGCCAGCAGCCAAGACAGGTCGGGAGCTGGGGCCAACGTCCTGACTTTC	CASSQDRSGAGANVLTF
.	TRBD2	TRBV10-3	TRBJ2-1	TGTGCCATCAGTGAGTCGGGGGGGGGTTACAATGAGCAGTTCTTC	CAISESGGGYNEQFF
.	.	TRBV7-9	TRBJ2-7	TGTGCCAGCAGCCCCAGCAGGGATTACGAGCAGTACTTC	CASSPSRDYEQYF
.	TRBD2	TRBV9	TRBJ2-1	TGTGCCAGCAGCGTAGAGGTAGGGCTAGCGGGAAGATCCTACAATGAGCAGTTCTTC	CASSVEVGLAGRSYNEQFF
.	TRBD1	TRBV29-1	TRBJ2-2	TGCAGCGTCCAGGGGGCGGGCACCGGGGAGCTGTTTTTT	CSVQGAGTGELFF
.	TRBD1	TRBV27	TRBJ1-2	TGTGCCAGCAGGGGACAGGACCTCACGAACTATGGCTACACCTTC	CASRGQDLTNYGYTF
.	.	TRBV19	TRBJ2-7	TGTGCCAGTAGCCCTGTAACAGGCTCCTACGAGCAGTACTTC	CASSPVTGSYEQYF
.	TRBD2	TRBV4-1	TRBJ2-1	TGCGCCAGCAGCCAAGGTCCGGGACTAGCGGAAAATGAGCAGTTCTTC	CASSQGPGLAENEQFF
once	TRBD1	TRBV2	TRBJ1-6	TGTGCCAGCAGGCACCCCCGGGACAGGGTACCCTATAATTCACCCCTCCACTTT	CASRHPRDRVPYNSPLHF
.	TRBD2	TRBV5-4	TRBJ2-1	TGTGCCAGCAGCTTGGCGAACATACTAGCGGGAGGGGTCAATGAGCAGTTCTTC	CASSLANILAGGVNEQFF
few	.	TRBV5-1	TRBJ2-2	TGCGCCAGCAGCTCAAAACAGGGTGCCGGGGAGCTGTTTTTT	CASSSKQGAGELFF
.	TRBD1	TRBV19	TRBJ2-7	TGTGCCAGTAGTCTAGGACAGGGGGATTACGAGCAGTACTTC	CASSLGQGDYEQYF
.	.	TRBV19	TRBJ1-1	TGTGCCAGTAGTATAGATCGTAGGACAGTCAGTGAAGCTTTCTTT	CASSIDRRTVSEAFF
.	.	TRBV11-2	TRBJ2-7	TGTGCCAGCAGCTTCTTCCAGGGTTACGAGCAGTACTTC	CASSFFQGYEQYF
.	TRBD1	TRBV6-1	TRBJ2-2	TGTGCCAGCAGTGTCTTCACAGGGGGCGCAGCGGTTACCGGGGGGCTGTTTTTT	CASSVFTGGAAVTGGLFF